The T cell receptor beta chain under discussion was sequenced for a study of cytomegalovirus exposure and HLA in healthy donors. Background on the study: A subsequent analysis stated that the approximately 120 validation repertoires were run on the same platform as the approximately 610 first-cohort repertoires.

Libraries were prepared by immunoSEQ multiplex PCR; TCRdb keeps only in-frame clonotypes and omits some of them. This sample has around 69,000 clones, with 95% to 96% found just once. On this clone: Its antigen remains unknown.

Study results and caveats: Subsequent analysis of the roughly 120 validation repertoires found a tendency for first-cohort TCR clusters to co-occur.

The sample taken for sequencing was PBMCs. The receptor was isolated from a woman in her late teens or twenties in good health and CMV-seropositive.

In DNA, the CDR3 is TGTGCCAGCAGAGGAGGACTAGCGGGAGCTACCCACGAGCAGTACTTC. Protein: CASRGGLAGATHEQYF. The rearrangement links TRBV28 to TRBJ2-7, with TRBD2 matching over 13 bases. This CDR3 spans 16 amino acids. The germline CDR1 and CDR2 sequences are MDHEN and SYDVKM. V was clipped by 6 bases and J by 5 bases; unmatched bases: 10.